The 20 T cell receptor beta chains listed next were all sequenced from one sample in a study of identical twins listed by TCRdb under 2016. Libraries were constructed by 5' RACE. Reads for this sample came from an Illumina HiSeq 2000. Using fastp trimming at Q25 and MiXCR clonotype assembly, TCRdb reanalyzed the public sequencing data and kept in-frame beta chains. Entries are consolidated by CDR3 protein sequence, retaining the most common genes and DNA. The sample profile shows hundreds of thousands of distinct CDR3 sequences; about 22% of them were found once. The top ten clones comprise approximately 0.5% of the sample. These records were also assigned to another study, of yellow fever vaccine responses in identical twins.

Sequencing was performed on CD4+ T cells sorted from blood. The receptors derive from a woman between 18 and 29 years old in good health.

This clonotype was detected ten times or more. The V call is TRBV5-1, the J call TRBJ2-2; D is undetermined. This CDR3 comprises 15 residues. Germline-derived CDR1 and CDR2 are SGHRS and YFSETQ. Trimming removed 0 bases at V and 0 bases at J, with 6 bases between. CDR3 bases: TGCGCCAGCAGCTTGGTCCAGACGAACACCGGGGAGCTGTTTTTT. This encodes CASSLVQTNTGELFF.

This chain uses TRBV19 with TRBJ1-1, with D unresolved. Germline V gene sequence: CDR1 LNHDA, CDR2 SQIVND (reference sequence). The CDR3 loop spans 13 amino acids. Trimming removed 3 bases at V and 1 base at J, with 6 bases between. In nucleotides, the CDR3 is TGTGCCAGTAGTATCCCAGGGAACACTGAAGCTTTCTTT. Translated: CASSIPGNTEAFF.

The J gene is TRBJ2-1, the V gene TRBV3-1, with TRBD2 identical over 10 bases. This CDR3 spans 14 amino acids. Germline V gene sequence: CDR1 LGHDT, CDR2 YNNKEL (reference sequence). The ends lost 8 bases at V and 7 bases at J; junction bases unmatched: 8. CDR3 DNA sequence: TGTGCCAGCTGCTCTAGCGGGGGTGGGAATGAGCAGTTCTTC. Translation: CASCSSGGGNEQFF.

V is TRBV7-9 and J is TRBJ2-5, with D perhaps being TRBD1 or TRBD2 (5 bases each). The germline V and J ends were trimmed by 4 bases and 0 bases, with 12 bases remaining between them. CDR1 and CDR2 (germline): SEHNR, FQNEAQ (reference sequence). The CDR3 contains 15 residues. The CDR3 here is CASSSGWGNQETQYF. The DNA of the CDR3 is TGTGCCAGCAGCTCGGGCTGGGGGAACCAAGAGACCCAGTACTTC. Supplemented by reference TRBV7-9 and TRBJ2-5, the full variable domain reads DTGVSQNPRHKITKRGQNVTFRCDPISEHNRLYWYRQTLGQGPEFLTYFQNEAQLEKSRLLSDRFSAERPKGSFSTLEIQRTEQGDSAMYLCASSSGWGNQETQYFGPGTRLLVL.

In its sample, this clonotype was seen a few times. The rearrangement joins TRBV3-1 to TRBJ2-1, with TRBD1 as a possible D gene (6 bases). With 4 bases removed from V and 1 base from J, the gap between germline ends came to 17 bases. Germline loops: CDR1 LGHDT, CDR2 YNNKEL (reference sequence). This CDR3 is 17 amino acids long. CDR3 residues: CASSPRLLGASYNEQFF. The CDR3 DNA is TGTGCCAGCAGCCCACGGTTACTGGGGGCATCCTACAATGAGCAGTTCTTC.

The J gene is TRBJ2-3, the V gene TRBV6-2 or TRBV6-3; 14 nucleotides line up with TRBD2. The CDR3 is 18 residues long. Looked up from germline, CDR1 is MNHEY and CDR2 is SVGEGT. Trimming at V came to 8 bases and at J to 1 base, leaving 11 bases not matched to a gene. The DNA for the CDR3 is TGTGCCAGCGAAAAGGGACTAGCGGGGGCTAGGGGCACAGATACGCAGTATTTT. Translation gives CASEKGLAGARGTDTQYF.

Here the CDR3 DNA reads TGCGCCAGCAGCCATCCTCGGCGCGGACAGGGAGACAATGAGCAGTTCTTC. This codes for CASSHPRRGQGDNEQFF. V and J are TRBV4-1 and TRBJ2-1; 8 bases agree with TRBD1. Germline values: CDR1 MGHRA, CDR2 YSYEKL. J lost 5 bases, V lost 3 bases, and 12 bases had no gene match. The CDR3 length is 17 residues.

This clonotype appeared a few times. V and J are TRBV12-3 or TRBV12-4 and TRBJ2-1, with D maybe TRBD1 (5 bases). V gave up 7 bases and J gave up 0 bases, with 7 bases separating them. The CDR3 consists of 13 residues. The CDR3 spells CASTTGSYNEQFF. CDR3 DNA: TGTGCCAGCACCACAGGCTCCTACAATGAGCAGTTCTTC.

This clonotype has a count of ten or more. The rearrangement uses TRBV12-3 or TRBV12-4 and TRBJ2-1; D remains unclear. CDR3 size: 13 residues. V was pared by 5 bases and J by 2 bases, with 7 bases between. Here the CDR3 reads CASSPDPYNEQFF. For the CDR3, the DNA is TGTGCCAGCAGTCCGGACCCCTACAATGAGCAGTTCTTC.

This clonotype has only a few counts. This chain links TRBV15 with TRBJ2-4; possible D gene TRBD1, 6 bases. The CDR3 is 15 residues long. Germline values: CDR1 LNHNV, CDR2 YYDKDF (reference sequence). The V and J ends lost 1 base and 6 bases respectively, with 13 bases between them. Written as DNA, the CDR3 is TGTGCCACCAGCAGAGTTAGGGGGAGCCTAAACATTCAGTACTTC. Translated, it gives CATSRVRGSLNIQYF.

The V gene is TRBV2, the J gene TRBJ2-3; D gene ambiguous. Germline assignment: CDR1 SNHLY and CDR2 FYNNEI. V was shortened by 7 bases and J by 6 bases, with 11 bases between the two germline ends. The CDR3 is 12 residues long. In nucleotides, the CDR3 is TGTGCCAGCAACAAGAACTGGGATACGCAGTATTTT. Translated: CASNKNWDTQYF.

This clonotype was seen a few times. The chain is built from TRBV3-1 and TRBJ2-1, with a tentative D call TRBD1 (5 bases). V was trimmed by 0 bases and J by 1 base, leaving 7 bases between them. In germline, CDR1 is LGHDT, CDR2 YNNKEL (reference sequence). The CDR3 has 15 residues. CDR3 DNA: TGTGCCAGCAGCCAAGATCAGGGTTCCTACAATGAGCAGTTCTTC. Protein sequence: CASSQDQGSYNEQFF.

This rearrangement joins TRBV4-1 to TRBJ2-1, with TRBD1 identical over 7 bases. Germline trimming cut 4 bases from V and 3 bases from J; bases unmatched to any gene: 12. The CDR3 totals 17 residues. Looked up from germline, CDR1 is MGHRA and CDR2 is YSYEKL. In DNA, the CDR3 is TGCGCCAGCAGCCGACCCCGACCGGGACAGAACTACAATGAGCAGTTCTTC. Translation: CASSRPRPGQNYNEQFF.

The chain combines TRBV13 with TRBJ2-7, with TRBD2 as a possible D gene (7 bases). The germline V gene has CDR1 PRHDT and CDR2 FYEKMQ (reference sequence). Deletions cut 6 bases from V and 3 bases from J, with 21 bases between. The CDR3 has 16 amino acids. CDR3: CASSSRGGGPSYEQYV. As DNA, the CDR3 is TGTGCCAGCAGTTCTAGGGGGGGGGGCCCAAGCTACGAGCAGTACGTC.

The chain couples TRBV4-1 to TRBJ2-5; TRBD1 matches 8 bases. The trim removed 1 base at V and 4 bases at J, leaving 5 bases unmatched. The CDR3 is 15 residues long. Per germline, CDR1 MGHRA and CDR2 YSYEKL. The CDR3 reads CASSQGTGRIETQYF. CDR3 sequence (DNA): TGCGCCAGCAGCCAAGGGACAGGGAGAATAGAGACCCAGTACTTC.

This clonotype showed up just a few times. Compared with germline, one end of the junction differs, possibly owing to a read error. CDR3 DNA sequence: TGCGCCAGCAGTAAGTCCAACCTCATTAGGAGCTCCTACAATGAGCAGTTCTTC. Protein: CASSKSNLIRSSYNEQFF. The chain combines TRBV10-2 with TRBJ2-1, with D unclear. From germline, CDR1 is WSHSY and CDR2 SAAADI. CDR3 size: 18 residues.

This clonotype was detected only a few times. The rearrangement links TRBV7-9 to TRBJ2-3; no reliable D call. The V and J ends lost 6 bases and 2 bases respectively, with 12 bases between them. Per the germline V gene, CDR1 is SEHNR and CDR2 is FQNEAQ (reference sequence). The CDR3 totals 14 residues. In DNA form, the CDR3 reads TGTGCCAGCAGATCTCTAATGAACACAGATACGCAGTATTTT. Residues: CASRSLMNTDTQYF. Filled out from reference TRBV7-9 and TRBJ2-3, the complete variable domain reads DTGVSQNPRHKITKRGQNVTFRCDPISEHNRLYWYRQTLGQGPEFLTYFQNEAQLEKSRLLSDRFSAERPKGSFSTLEIQRTEQGDSAMYLCASRSLMNTDTQYFGPGTRLTVL.

This clonotype was counted a few times. The chain is built from TRBV9 and TRBJ2-5; D is possibly TRBD1 (5 bases). V lost 2 bases and J lost 4, with 12 bases in between. The CDR3 runs to 14 residues. The V gene's germline CDR1 is SGDLS and CDR2 YYNGEE. CDR3 loop: CASSVRNRGETQYF. The CDR3 nucleotides read TGTGCCAGCAGCGTCCGCAATAGGGGAGAGACCCAGTACTTC.

The rearrangement uses TRBV7-8 and TRBJ2-7, with 8 nucleotides matching TRBD1. J lost 3 bases, V lost 5 bases, and 3 bases had no gene match. Germline CDR1 SGHVS, CDR2 FQNEAQ. The CDR3 has 13 amino acids. The CDR3 sequence: CASSRDRCYEQYF. For the CDR3, the DNA is TGTGCCAGCAGCAGGGACAGGTGCTACGAGCAGTACTTC.

This chain uses TRBV5-1 with TRBJ2-3, with 9 positions matching TRBD2. The CDR3 is made up of 16 amino acids. CDR1 is SGHRS and CDR2 is YFSETQ in the germline V gene. The trim removed 0 bases at V and 4 bases at J, leaving 6 bases unmatched. The CDR3 coding sequence is TGCGCCAGCAGCTTGGAGGGCGGGGGGGCCGCAGATACGCAGTATTTT. It encodes CASSLEGGGAADTQYF.